These 32 T cell receptor beta chains were all obtained from the same sample, sequenced in a study of T cells after yellow fever vaccination. In TCRdb, the 5' RACE reads were re-called with MiXCR into one record per CDR3 protein. The sample has some 600,000 distinct CDR3 sequences, 12% seen once. The specimen was PBMCs, collected on the day of the yellow fever booster vaccination. The receptors were sampled from a man younger than 40 who received the YFV17D yellow fever vaccine.

The chain has TRBV7-3 and TRBJ2-5; 12 positions match TRBD2. J was trimmed by 4 bases and V by 1 base; bases with no gene match: 7. There are 17 residues in the CDR3. Germline V gene sequence: CDR1 SGHTA, CDR2 FQGTGA. CDR3 in amino acids: CASSLMPTSGGRETQYF. The CDR3 region has the DNA TGTGCCAGCAGCTTAATGCCGACTAGCGGGGGCAGAGAGACCCAGTACTTC.

This clonotype was seen a handful of times. J is TRBJ1-4 and V is TRBV28, with unresolved D. CDR3 length: 13 amino acids. The V gene lost 10 bases and the J gene lost 0 bases, with 9 bases spanning the gap. Germline V gene data show CDR1 as MDHEN and CDR2 as SYDVKM. CDR3 in DNA: TGTGCCATTATGGATGCAACTAATGAAAAACTGTTTTTT. This sequence encodes CAIMDATNEKLFF.

This clonotype occurred a few times. The chain has TRBV29-1 and TRBJ1-1; D is uncertain. Trimming removed 1 base at V and 0 bases at J, with 6 bases between. In germline, CDR1 is SQVTM, CDR2 ANQGSEA. CDR3 size: 13 residues. CDR3 nucleotides: TGCAGCGTTGAAGGTCAATTGAACACTGAAGCTTTCTTT. It codes for CSVEGQLNTEAFF.

This clonotype was observed many times. This chain links TRBV7-8 with TRBJ2-7, with D possibly TRBD1 on 6 matching bases. Germline V gene sequence: CDR1 SGHVS, CDR2 FQNEAQ. Trimming pared 5 bases from V and 3 bases from J, leaving 11 bases between. This CDR3 has 13 amino acids. The chain's CDR3 is CASSRDTLYEQYF. CDR3 coding DNA: TGTGCCAGCAGCCGGGACACCCTCTACGAGCAGTACTTC.

This clonotype was detected only once. The J gene is TRBJ1-5, the V gene TRBV6-2 or TRBV6-3; D is unclear. Deletions cut 6 bases from V and 5 bases from J, with 14 bases between. From germline, CDR1 is MNHEY and CDR2 SVGEGT. The CDR3 has 14 amino acids. The CDR3: CASRSGGYYQPQHF. The CDR3 DNA is TGTGCCAGCAGAAGCGGAGGATACTATCAGCCCCAGCATTTT.

This sequence joins TRBV30 and TRBJ1-2; 10 positions agree with TRBD1. The CDR3 loop spans 15 amino acids. Germline values: CDR1 GTSNPN, CDR2 SVGIG (reference sequence). The V gene end was trimmed by 0 bases and the J gene end by 6 bases; junction bases not matched to a gene: 7. The CDR3 loop reads CAWSVRQGALNGYTF. CDR3 nucleotides: TGTGCCTGGAGTGTCCGACAGGGGGCATTGAATGGCTACACCTTC.

In its sample, this clonotype was seen a few times. The chain carries TRBV20-1 and TRBJ2-7; weak D call: TRBD1 (6 bases). The germline gives CDR1 DFQATT, CDR2 SNEGSKA (reference sequence). With 3 bases removed from V and 0 bases from J, the gap between germline ends came to 9 bases. This CDR3 spans 13 amino acids. The CDR3 loop reads CSARGAGSYEQYF. The DNA of the CDR3 is TGCAGTGCTAGGGGGGCAGGCTCCTACGAGCAGTACTTC.

At least ten counts were recorded for this clonotype. The chain joins TRBV20-1 to TRBJ2-1; 7 nucleotides match TRBD2. Germline CDR1 DFQATT, CDR2 SNEGSKA (reference sequence). The CDR3 is 15 residues long. Trimming took 3 bases from V and 8 from J; bases not matched to a gene: 13. The CDR3 is CSASFTGGPRHEQFF. CDR3 in DNA: TGCAGTGCTAGTTTCACGGGAGGCCCCCGGCATGAGCAGTTCTTC.

V and J are TRBV12-3 or TRBV12-4 and TRBJ2-6; 11 nucleotides match TRBD2. Unmatched junction bases numbered 3, after V lost 1 base and J lost 1 base. The CDR3 covers 18 residues. The DNA for the CDR3 is TGTGCCAGCAGTTTAGTAGCGGGAGGGGGGTCTGGGGCCAACGTCCTGACTTTC. It codes for CASSLVAGGGSGANVLTF.

The chain links TRBV7-6 to TRBJ2-1, with 8 bases aligning to TRBD2. The CDR3 runs to 14 residues. J lost 9 bases, V lost 5 bases, and 9 bases had no gene match. Germline V lookup: CDR1 SGHVS, CDR2 FNYEAQ. Here the CDR3 DNA reads TGTGCCAGCAGCCCGTGGGGGACTAGGGGTGAGCAGTTCTTC. Protein product: CASSPWGTRGEQFF. The full variable domain, completed using reference TRBV7-6 and TRBJ2-1, is GAGVSQSPRYKVTKRGQDVALRCDPISGHVSLYWYRQALGQGPEFLTYFNYEAQQDKSGLPNDRFSAERPEGSISTLTIQRTEQRDSAMYRCASSPWGTRGEQFFGPGTRLTVL.

In its sample, this clonotype was seen a few times. The rearrangement joins TRBV12-3 or TRBV12-4 to TRBJ2-5; D possibly uses TRBD1 or TRBD2 (5 bases each). V lost 8 bases and J lost 4, with 26 bases in between. The length of the CDR3 is 17 residues. The CDR3 sequence is CASSRDGLSVPSETQYF. In DNA, the CDR3 is TGTGCCAGCTCCAGGGACGGGCTGTCAGTCCCTTCAGAGACCCAGTACTTC.

This clonotype was seen more than once but under ten times. The genes are TRBV5-1 and TRBJ1-1; D remains ambiguous. V was clipped by 4 bases and J by 7 bases, with 14 bases between them. Germline V lookup: CDR1 SGHRS, CDR2 YFSETQ. The CDR3 length is 13 residues. The CDR3 DNA reads as TGCGCCAGCAGCCTTCCCGGGTCCTATGAAGCTTTCTTT. Protein product: CASSLPGSYEAFF.

The sample holds a few counts of this clonotype. This chain uses TRBV7-2 with TRBJ2-1; D may be TRBD1 or TRBD2 (5 bases each). Germline CDR1 SGHTA, CDR2 FQGNSA. This CDR3 spans 16 amino acids. The ends were cut back, 5 bases at V and 6 bases at J, with 20 bases in the middle. The CDR3 DNA follows: TGTGCCAGCAGCCTGTTGGTCGGGACGAGGGGCAATGAGCAGTTCTTC. This gives the protein CASSLLVGTRGNEQFF.

This clonotype has at least ten counts. The J gene is TRBJ1-5, the V gene TRBV7-9, with TRBD1 as a possible D gene (5 bases). Looked up from germline, CDR1 is SEHNR and CDR2 is FQNEAQ (reference sequence). Trimming shortened V by 2 bases and J by 7 bases, and 9 bases separated the two germline ends. The CDR3 loop spans 13 amino acids. CDR3 loop: CASSLMGDQPQHF. CDR3 nucleotides: TGTGCCAGCAGCTTAATGGGGGACCAGCCCCAGCATTTT.

The rearrangement links TRBV20-1 to TRBJ2-1, with TRBD1 matching over 10 bases. Trimming removed 3 bases from V and 8 bases from J; junction bases left unmatched: 7. The germline CDR1 and CDR2 sequences are DFQATT and SNEGSKA (reference sequence). This CDR3 spans 14 amino acids. The CDR3 loop reads CSASDRGLLDEQFF. The CDR3 coding sequence is TGCAGTGCTAGCGACAGGGGGCTGTTGGATGAGCAGTTCTTC.

This clonotype was detected a few times. This sequence joins TRBV10-2 and TRBJ1-1; D is ambiguous. This CDR3 has 13 residues. Germline assignment: CDR1 WSHSY and CDR2 SAAADI. V lost 2 bases and J 11 bases, leaving 15 bases between the germline ends. The CDR3 reads CASSEPQVRSAFF. The CDR3 DNA is TGCGCCAGCAGTGAGCCCCAGGTCCGTTCCGCTTTCTTT.

The sample holds a few counts of this clonotype. The rearrangement links TRBV5-1 to TRBJ2-2; tentatively, D is TRBD1 (5 bases). Per germline, CDR1 SGHRS and CDR2 YFSETQ. The CDR3 runs to 15 residues. V was clipped by 4 bases and J by 3 bases, with 13 bases between them. The CDR3 here is CASSPLTEHTGELFF. In nucleotides, the CDR3 is TGCGCCAGCAGCCCCTTGACAGAACACACCGGGGAGCTGTTTTTT.

Ten or more counts support this clonotype. The chain joins TRBV11-2 to TRBJ2-2; no clear D. Germline assignment: CDR1 SGHAT and CDR2 FQNNGV. Trimming stripped 3 bases from V and 0 bases from J, with 11 bases between. This CDR3 is built from 16 residues. The CDR3 nucleotides are TGTGCCAGCAGCTTTTTAAGACAAGCGAACACCGGGGAGCTGTTTTTT. Translating gives CASSFLRQANTGELFF.

This clonotype showed up just a few times. This sequence joins TRBV7-2 and TRBJ2-1; 8 bases align to TRBD2. There are 16 residues in the CDR3. Per germline, CDR1 SGHTA and CDR2 FQGNSA. V gave up 6 bases and J gave up 7 bases; unmatched junction bases: 14. CDR3 amino acids: CASRSSGNGLGNEQFF. CDR3 nucleotide sequence: TGTGCCAGCAGAAGTAGCGGGAATGGGTTAGGTAATGAGCAGTTCTTC.

This clonotype was detected only a few times. The V call is TRBV27, the J call TRBJ2-1, with 13 bases lining up with TRBD2. Per the germline V gene, CDR1 is MNHEY and CDR2 is SMNVEV (reference sequence). The length of the CDR3 is 15 residues. V was clipped by 3 bases and J by 9 bases; unmatched bases: 5. CDR3 DNA: TGTGCCAGCAGTTTGCGGACTAGCGGGAGAGTTGAGCAGTTCTTC. Translated: CASSLRTSGRVEQFF.

The rearrangement links TRBV20-1 to TRBJ1-2; D is perhaps TRBD1 (6 bases). This CDR3 contains 10 residues. Germline-derived CDR1 and CDR2 are DFQATT and SNEGSKA (reference sequence). Trimming stripped 7 bases from V and 8 bases from J, with 11 bases between. The CDR3: CSVHRDGYTF. The CDR3 DNA reads as TGCAGTGTCCACAGGGACGGCTACACCTTC.

This clonotype was counted a few times. This chain uses TRBV12-3 or TRBV12-4 with TRBJ1-6, with 11 bases identical to TRBD1. V lost 7 bases to trimming and J lost 7 bases; unmatched junction nucleotides: 3. The CDR3 sequence is 14 residues long. CDR3 nucleotide sequence: TGTGCCAGCACCCGGACAGGGGGCAATTCACCCCTCCACTTT. This sequence encodes CASTRTGGNSPLHF.

The table lists this clonotype with a few counts. The chain carries TRBV7-8 and TRBJ2-2; 8 bases agree with TRBD2. Germline V CDR1 and CDR2: SGHVS, FQNEAQ. With 1 base clipped from V and 5 bases from J, the junction kept 6 bases outside the gene matches. This CDR3 has 16 residues. CDR3 DNA sequence: TGTGCCAGCAGCTTAGTAGGTGGCGGGAGGACCGGGGAGCTGTTTTTT. Its protein is CASSLVGGGRTGELFF.

The gene calls are TRBV7-2 and TRBJ2-5; D call uncertain. This CDR3 region has 13 residues. From germline, CDR1 is SGHTA and CDR2 FQGNSA. V dropped 5 bases and J dropped 5 bases, with 12 bases sitting between them. The chain's CDR3 is CASSTSREETQYF. Here the CDR3 DNA reads TGTGCCAGCAGCACCTCGCGAGAGGAGACCCAGTACTTC.

This clonotype was observed many times. One end of the junction varies from germline; a read error may be responsible. The chain combines TRBV5-1 with TRBJ2-1; 11 nucleotides agree with TRBD2. The CDR3 contains 15 residues. CDR1 and CDR2 from the germline V gene are SGHRS and YFSETQ. The CDR3 bases are TGTGCCAGCAGCGGAGGGACTAGCGGATACAATGAGCAGTTCTTC. Translation: CASSGGTSGYNEQFF.

The rearrangement joins TRBV11-2 to TRBJ2-1; perhaps TRBD2 as D (6 bases). V lost 1 base and J lost 0, with 10 bases in between. Germline V gene data show CDR1 as SGHAT and CDR2 as FQNNGV. The CDR3 has 16 amino acids. This chain's CDR3 is CASSLARTTSYNEQFF. CDR3 sequence (DNA): TGTGCCAGCAGCTTAGCCAGGACTACCTCCTACAATGAGCAGTTCTTC.

This clonotype turned up a few times. The chain is built from TRBV7-9 and TRBJ2-3; TRBD2 agrees at 9 bases. The CDR3 is made up of 14 amino acids. Per the germline V gene, CDR1 is SEHNR and CDR2 is FQNEAQ (reference sequence). The J segment lost 2 bases and the V segment lost 8 bases, leaving 5 bases of the junction unmatched. CDR3 in DNA: TGTGCCAGCGGCCTAGCGGGGCACACAGATACGCAGTATTTT. Amino acids: CASGLAGHTDTQYF.

This clonotype was recorded at least ten times. The chain links TRBV18 to TRBJ2-7, with TRBD2 as a possible D gene (6 bases). Between the trimmed V and J ends, which lost 3 bases and 0 bases, there was a span of 12 bases. CDR1 and CDR2 from the germline V gene are KGHSH and LQKENI. The CDR3 covers 15 residues. The CDR3 region has the DNA TGTGCCAGCTCACCCGGCGGGACCAGCTCCTACGAGCAGTACTTC. Translating gives CASSPGGTSSYEQYF.

In its sample, this clonotype was seen a few times. J is TRBJ2-1 and V is TRBV20-1; 13 bases match TRBD2. The ends lost 4 bases at V and 2 bases at J; junction bases unmatched: 2. Per germline, CDR1 DFQATT and CDR2 SNEGSKA (reference sequence). CDR3 length equals 15 residues. The CDR3, as DNA: TGCAGTGCTAAAGGGACTAGCGGGACCTACAATGAGCAGTTCTTC. It codes for CSAKGTSGTYNEQFF.

This clonotype turned up a few times. V is TRBV7-6 and J is TRBJ2-1; D is ambiguous. This CDR3 has 14 residues. Germline CDR1 and CDR2: SGHVS and FNYEAQ. V was shortened by 6 bases and J by 9 bases, with 18 bases between the two germline ends. The CDR3 here is CASSIFGQTGEQFF. The CDR3 bases are TGTGCCAGCAGTATCTTCGGTCAAACTGGTGAGCAGTTCTTC.

This clonotype occurred a few times. The genes are TRBV20-1 and TRBJ2-5, with 7 bases matching TRBD2. Losses at the gene ends were 5 bases for V and 2 bases for J; bases not matched to a gene: 11. The CDR3 length is 15 residues. CDR1 DFQATT and CDR2 SNEGSKA come from the germline V gene (reference sequence). The CDR3 sequence is CSAFPGGRPQETQYF. CDR3 DNA: TGCAGTGCTTTCCCTGGCGGGAGACCTCAAGAGACCCAGTACTTC.

The chain employs TRBV25-1 and TRBJ2-7; 8 nucleotides match TRBD1. The CDR3 is 16 amino acids. Germline trimming cut 5 bases from V and 0 bases from J; bases unmatched to any gene: 9. Germline CDR1 is MGHDK and CDR2 is SYGVNS. This CDR3 is CASSFSGGFPSYEQYF. The CDR3 DNA reads as TGTGCCAGCAGTTTCTCAGGGGGCTTTCCCTCCTACGAGCAGTACTTC.